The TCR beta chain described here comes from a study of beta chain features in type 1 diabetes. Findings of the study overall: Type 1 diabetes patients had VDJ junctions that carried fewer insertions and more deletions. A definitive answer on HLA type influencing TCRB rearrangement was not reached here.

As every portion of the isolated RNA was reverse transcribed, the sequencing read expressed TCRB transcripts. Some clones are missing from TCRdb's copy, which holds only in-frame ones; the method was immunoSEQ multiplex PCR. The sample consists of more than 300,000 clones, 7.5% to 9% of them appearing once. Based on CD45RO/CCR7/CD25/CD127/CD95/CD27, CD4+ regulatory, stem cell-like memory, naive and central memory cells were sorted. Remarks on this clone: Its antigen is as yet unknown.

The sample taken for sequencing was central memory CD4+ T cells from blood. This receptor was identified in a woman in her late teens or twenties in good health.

The CDR3 here is CASSSQATTDTQYF. The DNA of the CDR3 is TGCGCCAGCAGCTCACAGGCTACCACAGATACGCAGTATTTT. The chain has TRBV5-1 and TRBJ2-3; possibly TRBD1 for D (5 bases). V was pared by 3 bases and J by 2 bases, with 10 bases between. CDR1 is SGHRS, CDR2 YFSETQ, per germline. This CDR3 region has 14 residues. Full variable domain (remainder filled in from reference TRBV5-1 and TRBJ2-3): KAGVTQTPRYLIKTRGQQVTLSCSPISGHRSVSWYQQTPGQGLQFLFEYFSETQRNKGNFPGRFSGRQFSNSRSEMNVSTLELGDSALYLCASSSQATTDTQYFGPGTRLTVL.